These T cell receptor beta chains were read from a single sample in a study of T cells in Graves' hyperthyroidism and ophthalmopathy. TCRdb re-called the multiplex PCR reads through MiXCR, storing one row per CDR3 protein. The table includes 400,000 to 500,000 distinct CDR3 sequences, roughly 13% detected once. The sample was blood. The receptor set was obtained from a woman between 18 and 29 years old with Graves' hyperthyroidism. CDR3s include the opening cysteine and the closing phenylalanine or tryptophan. D genes are given only for firm matches. Where a row states a size, it is once, few, many or the class of an expanded clone; other rows omit it.

d_gene,v_gene,abundance,j_gene,CDR3nt,CDR3aa
TRBD1,TRBV20-1,many,TRBJ1-5,TGCAGTGCTAGACCCGGGACAGGGGATCAGCCCCAGCATTTT,CSARPGTGDQPQHF
NA,TRBV2,NA,TRBJ2-3,TGTGCCAGCAGTGAAAACGGCTATCTTAGCACAGATACGCAGTATTTT,CASSENGYLSTDTQYF
NA,TRBV11-2,many,TRBJ2-3,TGTGCCAGCAGGCCTATTCCGGGACTCATCACAGATACGCAGTATTTT,CASRPIPGLITDTQYF
NA,TRBV2,many,TRBJ1-2,TGTGCCAGCAGATGGACAGAGAATGGCTACACCTTC,CASRWTENGYTF
TRBD2,TRBV7-9,few,TRBJ2-5,TGCGCCAGCAGCACCGGGACTAGCGTAGAGACCCAGTACTTC,CASSTGTSVETQYF
NA,TRBV12-3/TRBV12-4,NA,TRBJ2-1,TGTGCCAGCAGTTCCTCGGATCATGGCTCCTACAATGAGCAGTCCTTC,CASSSSDHGSYNEQSF
TRBD1,TRBV3-1,many,TRBJ1-6,TGTGCCAGCAGCCAGTCACCGGGACAGGGGATTTATTCACCCCTCCACTTT,CASSQSPGQGIYSPLHF
TRBD2,TRBV5-4,many,TRBJ2-7,TGTGCCAGCAGCTGGGGTGGAGCGGGGAGGTCCTACGAGCAGTACTTC,CASSWGGAGRSYEQYF
NA,TRBV4-1,NA,TRBJ2-5,TGCGCCAGCAGCTTCGGGACTTCTGGTTACCAAGAGACCCAGTACTTC,CASSFGTSGYQETQYF
NA,TRBV28,few,TRBJ2-2,TGTGCCCGCCGGGACATCGGCTCTTGTAGGCTGTTTTTT,CARRDIGSCRLFF
NA,TRBV10-1,few,TRBJ1-1,TGCGCCAGCAGTGGTTCAGGGGCGACTGAAGCTTTCTTT,CASSGSGATEAFF
NA,TRBV7-9,many,TRBJ2-4,TGTGCCAGCAGCTATGGGGGAGAAAACATTCAGTACTTC,CASSYGGENIQYF
NA,TRBV7-2,many,TRBJ2-7,TGTGCCAGCACCTCGGGGGGCCCCTACGAGCAGTACTTC,CASTSGGPYEQYF
NA,TRBV12-3/TRBV12-4,many,TRBJ2-7,TGTGCCAGCAGATCAGACTCGTTCCACGAGCAGTACTTC,CASRSDSFHEQYF
NA,TRBV27,few,TRBJ1-3,TGTGCCAGCAGTTTCTCCGGTGGAAACACCATATATTTT,CASSFSGGNTIYF
NA,TRBV5-1,many,TRBJ2-1,TGCGCCAGCAGCTTGGTGGGGGACCTTGAGCAGTTCTTC,CASSLVGDLEQFF
NA,TRBV6-5,few,TRBJ2-1,TGTGCCAGCAGTTATGACCTGATGAATGAGCAGTTCTTC,CASSYDLMNEQFF
NA,TRBV27,many,TRBJ2-2,TGTGCCAGCAGTTTATACACGACCGGGGAGCTGTTTTTT,CASSLYTTGELFF
NA,TRBV5-4,NA,TRBJ2-2,TGTGCCAGCAGCTCAAGACAGAGAAGCAAAAACACCGGGGAGCTGTTTTTT,CASSSRQRSKNTGELFF
NA,TRBV5-6,NA,TRBJ1-1,TGTGCCAGCAGCTTGCAGGACCCCCCGGAAGCTTTCTTT,CASSLQDPPEAFF
TRBD1,TRBV7-9,many,TRBJ2-7,TGTGCCAGCAGCTTATCGGGACAGGGGTTTCGCGAGCAGTACTTC,CASSLSGQGFREQYF
NA,TRBV20-1,NA,TRBJ2-1,TGCAGTGCTAGGAGTAGCTCCTATGAGCAGTTCTTC,CSARSSSYEQFF
TRBD2,TRBV9,NA,TRBJ2-5,TGTGCCAGCAGCGTGACTAGCCTGCCCGGGGAGACCCAGTACTTC,CASSVTSLPGETQYF
NA,TRBV19,few,TRBJ2-1,TGTGCCAGTAGTAAGGTAGGGCAGGGAGCAGGAGAGCAGTTCTTC,CASSKVGQGAGEQFF
NA,TRBV5-1,many,TRBJ2-1,TGCGCCAGCAGCTACACACAGGGATCAATGGGTGAGCAGTTCTTC,CASSYTQGSMGEQFF
TRBD1,TRBV16,NA,TRBJ1-2,TGTGCCAGCAGCCAATCCTTCGCAGGGGGTGTGGGCTACACCTTC,CASSQSFAGGVGYTF
TRBD2,TRBV28,many,TRBJ2-7,TGTGCCAGTGACCCCTCTCAAGCGGGAGGGCAGCAGTACTTC,CASDPSQAGGQQYF
TRBD2,TRBV20-1,many,TRBJ2-1,TGCAGTGCACTAGCGGGAGTTAATGAGCAGTTCTTC,CSALAGVNEQFF
NA,TRBV20-1,NA,TRBJ2-7,TGCAGTGCTAGAGATTCGGGCAGCTACGAGCAGTACTTC,CSARDSGSYEQYF
NA,TRBV11-1,many,TRBJ2-7,TGTGCCAGCAGCTCACACCCATCTGGCTCCTACGAGCAGTACTTC,CASSSHPSGSYEQYF
NA,TRBV6-1,many,TRBJ2-5,TGTGCCAGCAGTACCGGGCTTAAGGGGAGAGAGACCCAGTACTTC,CASSTGLKGRETQYF
NA,TRBV19,NA,TRBJ2-7,TGTGCCAGTAGTAATAGCGGCGGTCGGTACGAGCAGTACTTC,CASSNSGGRYEQYF
TRBD1,TRBV19,NA,TRBJ1-3,TGTGCCAGTAGTCAAATCGACAGGGGCTCTGGAAACACCATATATTTT,CASSQIDRGSGNTIYF
NA,TRBV12-3/TRBV12-4,many,TRBJ1-1,TGTGCCAGCAGTCAGCACATCGGGGGCTATATGAACACTGAAGCTTTCTTT,CASSQHIGGYMNTEAFF
TRBD1,TRBV5-6,NA,TRBJ1-1,TGTGCCAGCAGCTTACCGGGACAGGGGATGAACACTGAAGCTTTCTTT,CASSLPGQGMNTEAFF
NA,TRBV20-1,NA,TRBJ2-1,TGCAGTGCTGAGGTCTACTTGTTTTCCTACAATGAGCAGTTCTTC,CSAEVYLFSYNEQFF
TRBD2,TRBV3-1,many,TRBJ2-3,TGTGCCAGCAGCCTACTAGCGGGAGAGGGGACAGATACGCAGTATTTT,CASSLLAGEGTDTQYF
NA,TRBV19,NA,TRBJ1-5,TGTGCCAGTAGTCCAGAGGACCGCGGACGGGGCGCTAGCAATCAGCTCCAGCATTTT,CASSPEDRGRGASNQLQHF
NA,TRBV7-9,many,TRBJ2-5,TGTGCCAGCAGCTTAGGCCAGGGTGTCAGAGAGACCCAGTACTTC,CASSLGQGVRETQYF
NA,TRBV5-4,NA,TRBJ1-4,TGTGCCAGCAGCCGCGGGACAACTAATGAAAAACTGTTTTTT,CASSRGTTNEKLFF
NA,TRBV7-9,many,TRBJ1-1,TGTGCCAGCAGCCAAGGCCGGGACACAAGAACCACTGAAGCTTTCTTT,CASSQGRDTRTTEAFF
TRBD2,TRBV6-2/TRBV6-3,many,TRBJ2-5,TGTGCCAGCGGGCCGGGACTAGCGGGAGGAGAGACCCAGTACTTC,CASGPGLAGGETQYF
NA,TRBV10-3,NA,TRBJ1-1,TGTGCCATCAACCAACAGGGGAACACTGAAGCTTTCTTT,CAINQQGNTEAFF
TRBD2,TRBV4-3,few,TRBJ2-2,TGCGCCAGCAGCGCAGCGGGGCCCCTCGGGGAGCTGTTTTTT,CASSAAGPLGELFF
NA,TRBV28,few,TRBJ1-5,TGTGCCAGCAGTCCGTCGTACGGTAGCAATCAGCCCCAGCATTTT,CASSPSYGSNQPQHF
NA,TRBV6-1,many,TRBJ2-7,TGTGCCAGCAGTGAATCGGGCGTGGGGTACTTC,CASSESGVGYF
NA,TRBV10-2,few,TRBJ1-1,TGCGCCAGCAGTACGGACCCGGGGAATATGGATTTCTTT,CASSTDPGNMDFF
NA,TRBV4-2,few,TRBJ2-7,TGTGCCAGCAGCCAAGTTAGGGCGGCCCCTACACGCGAGCAGTACTTC,CASSQVRAAPTREQYF
NA,TRBV30,few,TRBJ1-4,TGTGCCTGGAGTCCTAGTAATGAAAAACTGTTTTTT,CAWSPSNEKLFF
NA,TRBV18,many,TRBJ2-1,TGTGCCAGCTCAGCGACAGGCCGGGTGGGCAATGAGCAGTTCTTC,CASSATGRVGNEQFF
NA,TRBV10-3,many,TRBJ2-3,TGTGCCATCAGTGAACACAGGGCGGGGAGCACAGATACGCAGTATTTT,CAISEHRAGSTDTQYF
NA,TRBV9,few,TRBJ2-1,TGTGCCAGCAGCCTATCCCCGAATATGGATGAGCAGTTCTTC,CASSLSPNMDEQFF
NA,TRBV5-4,NA,TRBJ1-2,TGTGCCAGCAGCTTGGTCCCGGGGGCGGGCTATGGCTACACCTTC,CASSLVPGAGYGYTF
TRBD1,TRBV12-3/TRBV12-4,many,TRBJ1-5,TGTGCCAGCAGTGACCGGGACAGGGGACAGCCCCAGCATTTT,CASSDRDRGQPQHF
NA,TRBV11-3,once,TRBJ1-4,TGTGCCAGCAGGCGCAGGGTCTCGACTAATGAAAAACTGTTTTTT,CASRRRVSTNEKLFF
NA,TRBV28,many,TRBJ2-1,TGTGCCAGCAGTCCGGAACTCACTTCAGTATACAATGAGCAGTTCTTC,CASSPELTSVYNEQFF
TRBD1,TRBV5-1,many,TRBJ2-1,TGCGCCAGCAGCTCTTACACCGGGACAGGGGACAATGAGCAGTTCTTC,CASSSYTGTGDNEQFF